The next 26 T cell receptor beta chains were all read from a single sample in a study of T cell responses to AZD1222 COVID-19 vaccine (dated by TCRdb to the early 2020s). The library was made by the immunoSEQ multiplex PCR assay. Held by TCRdb, this immuneACCESS table contains in-frame sequences only and omits some clones. Under half of the omission traces to an unresolved V gene where checked; the cause of the rest is unknown. The sample data list fewer than 150,000 clones, and 89% of these were observed just once. 4.7% of the sample is in the top ten clones. In the paper's terms, the time point label means: baseline before first vaccination. The source was peripheral blood, collected on day 0 of AZD1222 vaccination. These receptors all come from an adult in good health.

The chain combines TRBV19 with TRBJ1-3; the D gene is possibly TRBD1 (5 bases). The V end lost 3 bases, the J end lost 8 bases, and 14 bases lay between the germline ends. From germline, CDR1 is LNHDA and CDR2 SQIVND (reference sequence). The CDR3 sequence is 14 residues long. The CDR3 DNA sequence: TGTGCCAGTAGTATCGGGACCGAGTGGGACACCATATATTTT. Translated: CASSIGTEWDTIYF. The full variable domain, its missing parts supplied by reference TRBV19 and TRBJ1-3, is DGGITQSPKYLFRKEGQNVTLSCEQNLNHDAMYWYRQDPGQGLRLIYYSQIVNDFQKGDIAEGYSVSREKKESFPLTVTSAQKNPTAFYLCASSIGTEWDTIYFGEGSWLTVV.

This chain joins TRBV13 and TRBJ1-2; tentative D call: TRBD1 (5 bases). Looked up from germline, CDR1 is PRHDT and CDR2 is FYEKMQ (reference sequence). The CDR3 is 14 amino acids. The germline V and J ends were trimmed by 0 bases and 4 bases, with 9 bases remaining between them. CDR3 sequence reads: CASSLGRGSYGYTF. CDR3 nucleotides: TGTGCCAGCAGCTTAGGCCGGGGGAGCTATGGCTACACCTTC. Full variable domain (outside the CDR3, taken from reference TRBV13 and TRBJ1-2): AAGVIQSPRHLIKEKRETATLKCYPIPRHDTVYWYQQGPGQDPQFLISFYEKMQSDKGSIPDRFSAQQFSDYHSELNMSSLELGDSALYFCASSLGRGSYGYTFGSGTRLTVV.

This clone was detected only a few times. The J gene is TRBJ1-5, the V gene TRBV6-5; D is unclear. V was cut by 7 bases and J by 7 bases, with 17 bases left in between. The CDR3 is made up of 14 amino acids. The germline V gene has CDR1 MNHEY and CDR2 SVGAGI. This chain's CDR3 is CASKEVWGAQPQHF. DNA of the CDR3: TGTGCCAGCAAGGAGGTATGGGGTGCGCAGCCCCAGCATTTT.

The chain carries TRBV7-3 and TRBJ2-5, with TRBD2 identical over 11 bases. This CDR3 has 16 amino acids. V shed 5 bases and J 4 bases; nucleotides not matched to a gene: 9. Germline V gives CDR1 SGHTA, CDR2 FQGTGA. CDR3 nucleotides: TGTGCCAGCAGCCCGACCGTTGGACTAGCGGGAGAGACCCAGTACTTC. Amino acids: CASSPTVGLAGETQYF.

V is TRBV29-1 and J is TRBJ2-7; 9 nucleotides agree with TRBD1. V was pared by 2 bases and J by 3 bases, with 2 bases of the junction left unmatched. This CDR3 has 13 amino acids. Looked up from germline, CDR1 is SQVTM and CDR2 is ANQGSEA. The CDR3 nucleotides are TGCAGCGTTGAAAGGGGACAGGGCTACGAGCAGTACTTC. It is translated as CSVERGQGYEQYF.

The chain is built from TRBV5-4 and TRBJ2-2, with 12 positions matching TRBD2. Germline-derived CDR1 and CDR2 are SGHNT and YYREEE (reference sequence). Trimming removed 9 bases from V and 0 bases from J; junction bases left unmatched: 6. This CDR3 has 16 residues. The CDR3 reads CAITTSGGTNTGELFF. The CDR3 DNA reads as TGTGCCATTACGACTAGCGGGGGTACGAACACCGGGGAGCTGTTTTTT.

The CDR3 spells CASSSYWGQGARQPQHF. CDR3 DNA sequence: TGTGCCAGCTCCAGTTATTGGGGACAGGGGGCTCGCCAGCCCCAGCATTTT. The chain is built from TRBV28 and TRBJ1-5; 12 bases are shared with TRBD1. Germline CDR1 is MDHEN and CDR2 is SYDVKM. The trim removed 8 bases at V and 7 bases at J, leaving 15 bases unmatched. This CDR3 is 17 amino acids long.

The chain combines TRBV5-1 with TRBJ1-2; TRBD1 aligns across 8 bases. In germline, CDR1 is SGHRS, CDR2 YFSETQ. Losses at the gene ends were 5 bases for V and 4 bases for J; bases not matched to a gene: 4. The CDR3 extends over 13 amino acids. As DNA, the CDR3 is TGCGCCAGCAGTTCAGGGGGCGTCTATGGCTACACCTTC. This translates into CASSSGGVYGYTF.

In this sample, this clone turned up a few times. The chain has TRBV6-4 and TRBJ2-3; TRBD2 is a possible D gene (6 bases). The CDR3 length is 15 residues. The germline V gene has CDR1 MRHNA and CDR2 SNTAGT. The V and J ends lost 2 bases and 1 base respectively, with 10 bases between them. CDR3 bases: TGTGCCAGCAGTGACGCTCCTAGCGGCACAGATACGCAGTATTTT. Translation: CASSDAPSGTDTQYF.

The chain is built from TRBV19 and TRBJ2-1; 7 positions match TRBD1. CDR1 LNHDA and CDR2 SQIVND come from the germline V gene (reference sequence). CDR3 length equals 12 residues. V was clipped by 9 bases and J by 9 bases; unmatched bases: 8. The DNA of the CDR3 is TGTGCCAGCCTGACAGGGTTCGGTGAGCAGTTCTTC. Amino acids: CASLTGFGEQFF.

The gene calls are TRBV19 and TRBJ1-5; the match to TRBD1 covers 8 bases. Germline CDR1 is LNHDA and CDR2 is SQIVND (reference sequence). The CDR3 length is 14 residues. The V segment lost 7 bases and the J segment 5 bases; nucleotides outside the gene matches: 7. CDR3 in amino acids: CASTGQGYDQPQHF. The CDR3 bases are TGTGCCAGTACTGGACAGGGCTATGATCAGCCCCAGCATTTT.

The CDR3 coding sequence is TGTGCCAGCAGGGAATGGGCAGGGGGTAGGGATGGCTACACCTTC. This gives the protein CASREWAGGRDGYTF. The V and J genes are TRBV27 and TRBJ1-2; the match to TRBD1 covers 7 bases. This CDR3 is 15 amino acids long. CDR1 and CDR2 (germline): MNHEY, SMNVEV (reference sequence). Unmatched junction bases numbered 13, after V lost 6 bases and J lost 6 bases.

This chain uses TRBV5-4 with TRBJ1-2, with D maybe TRBD1 (5 bases). V was cut by 6 bases and J by 7 bases, with 19 bases left in between. This CDR3 contains 14 residues. In germline, CDR1 is SGHNT, CDR2 YYREEE (reference sequence). CDR3 sequence reads: CASTLAKNRFGYTF. Here the CDR3 DNA reads TGTGCCAGCACCCTAGCAAAGAACAGGTTTGGCTACACCTTC.

The chain is built from TRBV30 and TRBJ2-7; unclear D gene. The CDR3 has 13 amino acids. The V gene lost 4 bases and the J gene lost 6 bases, with 16 bases spanning the gap. CDR1 and CDR2 from the germline V gene are GTSNPN and SVGIG (reference sequence). The CDR3 reads CAWKRPLVSEQYF. The CDR3 nucleotides read TGTGCCTGGAAAAGACCTCTAGTATCCGAGCAGTACTTC. Combining the CDR3 with reference TRBV30 and TRBJ2-7 gives the whole variable domain SQTIHQWPATLVQPVGSPLSLECTVEGTSNPNLYWYRQAAGRGLQLLFYSVGIGQISSEVPQNLSASRPQDRQFILSSKKLLLSDSGFYLCAWKRPLVSEQYFGPGTRLTVT.

The gene calls are TRBV15 and TRBJ2-2, with D unresolved. The CDR3 loop spans 13 amino acids. The V and J ends lost 1 base and 6 bases respectively, with 6 bases between them. CDR1 is LNHNV, CDR2 YYDKDF, per germline (reference sequence). The CDR3 region is CATSRVSPGELFF. The CDR3 DNA is TGTGCCACCAGCAGAGTTAGTCCCGGGGAGCTGTTTTTT.

The CDR3 bases are TGCAGCGTTGAATATTCGGGGACAGGGGGTTATTACGAGCAGTACTTC. Translation: CSVEYSGTGGYYEQYF. The chain is built from TRBV29-1 and TRBJ2-7; 11 bases match TRBD1. J lost 4 bases, V lost 2 bases, and 10 bases had no gene match. Germline CDR1 is SQVTM and CDR2 is ANQGSEA. The CDR3 length is 16 residues.

V and J are TRBV7-9 and TRBJ1-1, with D tentatively TRBD1 (6 bases). V was pared by 11 bases and J by 6 bases, with 16 bases between. This CDR3 contains 12 residues. Germline values: CDR1 SEHNR, CDR2 FQNEAQ (reference sequence). The chain's CDR3 is CALQGRLPEAFF. The CDR3 bases are TGTGCCTTACAGGGAAGGTTACCTGAAGCTTTCTTT.

This clone appeared once. The sample has other DNA sequences that encode this CDR3 too. J is TRBJ2-1 and V is TRBV19; 9 bases are a match to TRBD2. The V gene end was trimmed by 5 bases and the J gene end by 1 base; junction bases not matched to a gene: 3. The CDR3 is made up of 15 amino acids. The germline CDR1 and CDR2 sequences are LNHDA and SQIVND (reference sequence). In DNA form, the CDR3 reads TGTGCCAGTAGTCGGGCGGGAGGGTCCTACAATGAGCAGTTCTTC. Translating gives CASSRAGGSYNEQFF. The entire variable domain, with the rest obtained from reference TRBV19 and TRBJ2-1, is as follows: DGGITQSPKYLFRKEGQNVTLSCEQNLNHDAMYWYRQDPGQGLRLIYYSQIVNDFQKGDIAEGYSVSREKKESFPLTVTSAQKNPTAFYLCASSRAGGSYNEQFFGPGTRLTVL.

This chain connects TRBV20-1 to TRBJ2-7; D gene ambiguous. Germline lookup yields CDR1 DFQATT and CDR2 SNEGSKA (reference sequence). This CDR3 spans 11 amino acids. Trimming shortened V by 1 base and J by 4 bases, and 5 bases separated the two germline ends. Here the CDR3 reads CSARVGYEQYF. In DNA form, the CDR3 reads TGCAGTGCTAGAGTCGGGTACGAGCAGTACTTC.

The rearrangement links TRBV19 to TRBJ1-2; D gene unclear. Per germline, CDR1 LNHDA and CDR2 SQIVND (reference sequence). V dropped 5 bases and J dropped 0 bases, with 13 bases sitting between them. There are 15 residues in the CDR3. The CDR3 bases are TGTGCCAGTAGTCGTTCAAGGTCCTCTAACTATGGCTACACCTTC. This gives the protein CASSRSRSSNYGYTF.

The V call is TRBV10-2, the J call TRBJ2-1; D uncertain. Germline V CDR1 and CDR2: WSHSY, SAAADI. CDR3 length: 13 residues. Trimming stripped 7 bases from V and 1 base from J, with 8 bases between. Here the CDR3 DNA reads TGCGCCAGCAACTCATGGTCCTACAATGAGCAGTTCTTC. As protein: CASNSWSYNEQFF.

V gene TRBV7-2 combines with J gene TRBJ2-3; TRBD1 matches 9 bases. The CDR3 runs to 16 residues. The trim removed 2 bases at V and 3 bases at J, leaving 6 bases unmatched. Germline V CDR1 and CDR2: SGHTA, FQGNSA. Written as DNA, the CDR3 is TGTGCCAGCAGCTTACGGTTGACAGGGGGGACAGATACGCAGTATTTT. The encoded protein is CASSLRLTGGTDTQYF. Variable domain in full (rest from reference TRBV7-2 and TRBJ2-3): GAGVSQSPSNKVTEKGKDVELRCDPISGHTALYWYRQSLGQGLEFLIYFQGNSAPDKSGLPSDRFSAERTGGSVSTLTIQRTQQEDSAVYLCASSLRLTGGTDTQYFGPGTRLTVL.

V usage is TRBV2 and J usage is TRBJ1-1; the D is unclear. V was pared by 1 base and J by 2 bases, with 8 bases between. Germline assignment: CDR1 SNHLY and CDR2 FYNNEI. This CDR3 contains 14 residues. CDR3 nucleotides: TGTGCCAGCAGTGAAGGGGAGACTAACACTGAAGCTTTCTTT. This encodes CASSEGETNTEAFF.

The V call is TRBV6-5, the J call TRBJ1-1, with D possibly matching TRBD1 (6 bases). CDR1 MNHEY and CDR2 SVGAGI come from the germline V gene. This CDR3 is 14 amino acids long. V lost 8 bases and J lost 2, with 15 bases in between. CDR3 sequence: CASGQKGLNTEAFF. CDR3 sequence (DNA): TGTGCCAGCGGACAGAAAGGGCTCAACACTGAAGCTTTCTTT.

The J gene is TRBJ1-3, the V gene TRBV28, with D unclear. This CDR3 has 14 amino acids. The V end was cut by 6 bases, the J end by 2 bases, with 11 bases between. Germline CDR1 reads MDHEN; CDR2 reads SYDVKM. CDR3 bases: TGTGCCAGCAGGCGGGAGGGAGCTGGAAACACCATATATTTT. It is translated as CASRREGAGNTIYF.

The chain employs TRBV2 and TRBJ2-3; TRBD2 matches at 9 bases. The CDR3 extends over 15 amino acids. The junction had 9 bases not matched to a gene; V was cut back by 3 bases and J by 8 bases. From germline, CDR1 is SNHLY and CDR2 FYNNEI. CDR3 in amino acids: CASSDPASGEVTQYF. CDR3 in DNA: TGTGCCAGCAGTGATCCGGCTAGCGGGGAAGTTACGCAGTATTTT.